The 26 T cell receptor beta chains below all came from one sample that was sequenced in a study of T cells in narcolepsy. The repertoire was sequenced with immunoSEQ multiplex PCR; TCRdb's copy has only in-frame clones and lacks some. The table shows 30,000 to 45,000 clones, with 70% to 85% occurring only once. The sequenced sample consisted of CD45RA- memory CD4+ T cells from PBMCs. The receptors come from a human donor with narcolepsy.

This clone was recorded a few times. The rearrangement joins TRBV6-5 to TRBJ2-1; D remains unclear. The CDR3 is 15 amino acids. Germline V gives CDR1 MNHEY, CDR2 SVGAGI. Trimming took off 2 bases at V and 2 bases at J, with 10 bases between the two ends. CDR3 coding DNA: TGTGCCAGCAGTTACGAAGGGATACCCTACAATGAGCAGTTCTTC. Translating it yields CASSYEGIPYNEQFF.

The J gene is TRBJ1-2, the V gene TRBV6-5; D perhaps matches TRBD1 (5 bases). The CDR3 is 13 residues long. The germline V and J ends were trimmed by 7 bases and 7 bases, with 16 bases remaining between them. Germline V lookup: CDR1 MNHEY, CDR2 SVGAGI. Written as DNA, the CDR3 is TGTGCCAGCACCCCTCTTAGTGGGGCTGGCTACACCTTC. Translated, it gives CASTPLSGAGYTF.

Here the CDR3 DNA reads TGTGCCAGCAGCCGGACTAGCGGGAGCGGGGAGCTGTTTTTT. Protein product: CASSRTSGSGELFF. This chain connects TRBV11-3 to TRBJ2-2; 13 bases line up with TRBD2. Germline V gene lookup returns CDR1 SGHNT and CDR2 YENEEA. CDR3 size: 14 residues. J gave up 7 bases and V 5 bases, and 1 base lay outside the gene matches.

The chain employs TRBV29-1 and TRBJ1-1, with a possible D match to TRBD1 (6 bases). With 7 bases removed from V and 11 bases from J, the gap between germline ends came to 20 bases. Germline loops: CDR1 SQVTM, CDR2 ANQGSEA. CDR3 length equals 12 residues. DNA of the CDR3: TGCAGCGCCGACGGGCAGGGGAAGGAGGCTTTCTTT. Translation gives CSADGQGKEAFF.

The gene calls are TRBV9 and TRBJ1-2; D is possibly TRBD1 (5 bases). Per germline, CDR1 SGDLS and CDR2 YYNGEE. The CDR3 runs to 13 residues. V dropped 3 bases and J dropped 7 bases, with 13 bases sitting between them. The chain's CDR3 is CASSGDTRVGYTF. CDR3 DNA sequence: TGTGCCAGCAGCGGCGACACCAGGGTTGGCTACACCTTC.

In this sample, this clone turned up a few times. The rearrangement uses TRBV19 and TRBJ2-6; D remains unclear. The germline gives CDR1 LNHDA, CDR2 SQIVND (reference sequence). With 4 bases removed from V and 4 bases from J, the gap between germline ends came to 11 bases. CDR3 length: 15 amino acids. In nucleotides, the CDR3 is TGTGCCAGTAGTAGGGATACTACAGGGGCCAACGTCCTGACTTTC. It translates to CASSRDTTGANVLTF.

The chain has TRBV23-1 and TRBJ1-1; 9 bases match TRBD1. TRBV23-1 is noted as an ORF with a role that remains uncertain. The CDR3 contains 17 residues. V was clipped by 0 bases and J by 3 bases; unmatched bases: 8. This CDR3 is CASSQSGTGTGDTEAFF. CDR3 bases: TGCGCCAGCAGTCAATCGGGGACAGGGACTGGGGACACTGAAGCTTTCTTT.

The J gene is TRBJ1-2, the V gene TRBV6-5; D is uncertain. The CDR3 sequence is 15 residues long. Trimming shortened V by 2 bases and J by 2 bases, and 12 bases separated the two germline ends. Germline lookup yields CDR1 MNHEY and CDR2 SVGAGI. CDR3 DNA: TGTGCCAGCAGTTACCTCGGCATGGTAAACTATGGCTACACCTTC. Translating gives CASSYLGMVNYGYTF.

This chain links TRBV7-2 with TRBJ2-3; D is undetermined. Germline CDR1 is SGHTA and CDR2 is FQGNSA. V was cut by 2 bases and J by 0 bases, with 9 bases left in between. This CDR3 comprises 15 residues. The CDR3 sequence: CASSLRSPSTDTQYF. CDR3 sequence (DNA): TGTGCCAGCAGCTTACGTTCTCCTAGCACAGATACGCAGTATTTT.

This CDR3 reads CASSSQGADTEAFF. The DNA for the CDR3 is TGTGCCAGCAGCTCCCAGGGGGCGGACACTGAAGCTTTCTTT. The V call is TRBV7-2, the J call TRBJ1-1, with 8 bases identical to TRBD1. V shed 4 bases, J shed 3 bases, and the junction held 4 bases outside the gene matches. Germline loops: CDR1 SGHTA, CDR2 FQGNSA. CDR3 size: 14 residues.

This chain's CDR3 is CASSLSGSPGTETQYF. CDR3 bases: TGTGCCAGCAGCTTATCGGGGAGCCCTGGGACGGAGACCCAGTACTTC. The rearrangement uses TRBV7-9 and TRBJ2-5; D may correspond to TRBD1 or TRBD2 (5 bases each). The length of the CDR3 is 16 residues. Per the germline V gene, CDR1 is SEHNR and CDR2 is FQNEAQ (reference sequence). V was trimmed by 2 bases and J by 5 bases, leaving 18 bases between them.

The chain joins TRBV28 to TRBJ1-2; TRBD1 matches at 10 bases. This CDR3 contains 16 residues. The germline V gene has CDR1 MDHEN and CDR2 SYDVKM. V trimming: 4 bases; J trimming: 13 bases; junction bases outside the gene matches: 18. In DNA form, the CDR3 reads TGTGCCAGCAGTTCCCTGCTACCGGGACAGGGGAAAGTGGGCACCTTC. It yields the protein CASSSLLPGQGKVGTF.

The chain couples TRBV5-4 to TRBJ2-5; the D gene is possibly TRBD1 (5 bases). The ends were cut back, 3 bases at V and 11 bases at J, with 17 bases in the middle. Germline CDR1 is SGHNT and CDR2 is YYREEE (reference sequence). This CDR3 contains 13 residues. The CDR3 nucleotides are TGTGCCAGCAGCTCTCCACCCCGGACAAAACAGTACTTC. Encoded protein: CASSSPPRTKQYF.

V gene TRBV9 combines with J gene TRBJ2-1, with no clear D. CDR1 SGDLS and CDR2 YYNGEE come from the germline V gene. V was shortened by 0 bases and J by 0 bases, with 7 bases between the two germline ends. This CDR3 spans 15 amino acids. CDR3 DNA sequence: TGTGCCAGCAGCGTAGCCACACCCTCCTACAATGAGCAGTTCTTC. Its protein is CASSVATPSYNEQFF.

This chain joins TRBV6-6 and TRBJ2-3; 9 positions match TRBD2. The trim removed 5 bases at V and 5 bases at J, leaving 11 bases unmatched. The CDR3 length is 16 residues. Germline CDR1 is MNHNY and CDR2 is SVGAGI (reference sequence). CDR3 sequence (DNA): TGTGCCAGCAGTGGCCGGGGGCGGGGGGGAAAAGATACGCAGTATTTT. This codes for CASSGRGRGGKDTQYF.

V gene TRBV10-2 combines with J gene TRBJ2-7; 9 bases align to TRBD1. The CDR3 runs to 14 residues. The V gene end was trimmed by 6 bases and the J gene end by 1 base; junction bases not matched to a gene: 4. The germline gives CDR1 WSHSY, CDR2 SAAADI. The CDR3 protein is CASRGTGSSYEQYF. The DNA of the CDR3 is TGCGCCAGCAGGGGGACAGGGTCGTCCTACGAGCAGTACTTC.

The chain uses TRBV10-3 and TRBJ1-2; 8 nucleotides match TRBD1. With 0 bases clipped from V and 6 bases from J, the junction kept 6 bases outside the gene matches. This CDR3 region has 15 residues. Germline V gene sequence: CDR1 ENHRY, CDR2 SYGVKD. CDR3 sequence: CAISESVGQGNGYTF. As DNA, the CDR3 is TGTGCCATCAGTGAGTCGGTTGGACAGGGTAATGGCTACACCTTC.

The V and J genes are TRBV7-2 and TRBJ2-1; no reliable D call. The germline V and J ends were trimmed by 0 bases and 5 bases, with 8 bases remaining between them. Germline values: CDR1 SGHTA, CDR2 FQGNSA. The CDR3 extends over 14 amino acids. The CDR3 bases are TGTGCCAGCAGCTTAGCGGGCAGCCACAATGAGCAGTTCTTC. The encoded protein is CASSLAGSHNEQFF. Full variable domain (missing parts from reference TRBV7-2 and TRBJ2-1): GAGVSQSPSNKVTEKGKDVELRCDPISGHTALYWYRQSLGQGLEFLIYFQGNSAPDKSGLPSDRFSAERTGGSVSTLTIQRTQQEDSAVYLCASSLAGSHNEQFFGPGTRLTVL.

This clone was counted between two and nine times. The chain employs TRBV29-1 and TRBJ2-1; 8 positions match TRBD2. Germline CDR1 is SQVTM and CDR2 is ANQGSEA. Germline trimming cut 4 bases from V and 0 bases from J; bases unmatched to any gene: 2. The CDR3 spans 14 residues. CDR3: CSVVGGGSYNEQFF. CDR3 in DNA: TGCAGCGTTGTCGGGGGGGGCTCCTACAATGAGCAGTTCTTC.

CDR3 sequence reads: CASSEAGPTDTQYF. The CDR3 bases are TGTGCCAGCAGTGAAGCGGGCCCTACAGATACGCAGTATTTT. The rearrangement uses TRBV2 and TRBJ2-3; D gene ambiguous. Deletions cut 0 bases from V and 3 bases from J, with 7 bases between. The CDR3 sequence is 14 residues long. The germline CDR1 and CDR2 sequences are SNHLY and FYNNEI.

This rearrangement joins TRBV6-1 to TRBJ1-2; D unclear. The CDR3 extends over 14 amino acids. V lost 1 base and J 0 bases, leaving 6 bases between the germline ends. Looked up from germline, CDR1 is MNHNS and CDR2 is SASEGT. In nucleotides, the CDR3 is TGTGCCAGCAGTGAAGGCAGAGCTAACTATGGCTACACCTTC. Residues: CASSEGRANYGYTF.

This clone was seen more than once but under ten times. The rearrangement joins TRBV13 to TRBJ1-3, with D hard to call. CDR3 length: 12 amino acids. CDR1 is PRHDT and CDR2 is FYEKMQ in the germline V gene (reference sequence). The V end lost 6 bases, the J end lost 4 bases, and 7 bases lay between the germline ends. The CDR3 loop is CASRQAGNTIYF. Written as DNA, the CDR3 is TGTGCCAGCAGGCAGGCAGGAAACACCATATATTTT.

The V gene is TRBV11-3, the J gene TRBJ2-5; 11 nucleotides line up with TRBD2. Germline loops: CDR1 SGHNT, CDR2 YENEEA. Trimming cost V 5 bases and J 4 bases; bases outside gene matches: 6. The CDR3 totals 15 residues. The CDR3 DNA reads as TGTGCCAGCAGCCAGACTAGCGGGGACGGAGAGACCCAGTACTTC. It encodes CASSQTSGDGETQYF.

V usage is TRBV2 and J usage is TRBJ2-2; a possible D gene is TRBD1 (6 bases). This CDR3 comprises 13 residues. CDR1 and CDR2 from the germline V gene are SNHLY and FYNNEI. V was shortened by 7 bases and J by 2 bases, with 8 bases between the two germline ends. The CDR3 DNA is TGTGCCAGCACAGGGGCTAACACCGGGGAGCTGTTTTTT. It codes for CASTGANTGELFF.

The genes are TRBV15 and TRBJ1-2, with no clear D. The V and J ends lost 0 bases and 8 bases respectively, with 13 bases between them. The CDR3 spans 14 residues. In germline, CDR1 is LNHNV, CDR2 YYDKDF (reference sequence). CDR3 amino acids: CATSRDIEGRGYTF. Written as DNA, the CDR3 is TGTGCCACCAGCAGAGATATCGAAGGTCGCGGCTACACCTTC.

This clone appeared once. The chain employs TRBV5-1 and TRBJ2-5; 11 bases are shared with TRBD2. The CDR3 covers 14 residues. After removal of 2 bases from V and 3 bases from J, the junction contained 0 bases not matched to a gene. Looked up from germline, CDR1 is SGHRS and CDR2 is YFSETQ. The CDR3 protein is CASSLLAGEETQYF. The DNA for the CDR3 is TGCGCCAGCAGCTTACTAGCGGGGGAAGAGACCCAGTACTTC.